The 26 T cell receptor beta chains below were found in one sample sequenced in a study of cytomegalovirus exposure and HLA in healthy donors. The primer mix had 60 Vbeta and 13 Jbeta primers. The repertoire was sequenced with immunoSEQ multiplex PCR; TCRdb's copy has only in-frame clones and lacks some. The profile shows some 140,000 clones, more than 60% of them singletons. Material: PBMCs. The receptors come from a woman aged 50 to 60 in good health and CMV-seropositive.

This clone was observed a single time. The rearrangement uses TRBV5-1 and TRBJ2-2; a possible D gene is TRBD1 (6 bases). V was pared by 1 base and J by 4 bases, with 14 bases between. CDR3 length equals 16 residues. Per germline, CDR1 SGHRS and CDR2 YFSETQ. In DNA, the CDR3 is TGCGCCAGCAGCTTGTTCCCCGTACAGGGCACCGGGGAGCTGTTTTTT. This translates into CASSLFPVQGTGELFF.

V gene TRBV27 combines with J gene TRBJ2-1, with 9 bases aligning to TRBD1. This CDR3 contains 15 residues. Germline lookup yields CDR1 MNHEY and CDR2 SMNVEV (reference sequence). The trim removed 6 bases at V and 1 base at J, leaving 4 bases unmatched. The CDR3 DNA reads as TGTGCCAGCAGCCCCGGGACAGGGTCCTACAATGAGCAGTTCTTC. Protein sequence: CASSPGTGSYNEQFF.

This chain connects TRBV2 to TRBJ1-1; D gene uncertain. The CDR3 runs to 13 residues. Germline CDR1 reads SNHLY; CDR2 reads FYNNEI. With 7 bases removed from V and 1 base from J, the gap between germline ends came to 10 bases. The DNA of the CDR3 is TGTGCCAGCAATCCTGTCAGGAACACTGAAGCTTTCTTT. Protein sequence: CASNPVRNTEAFF.

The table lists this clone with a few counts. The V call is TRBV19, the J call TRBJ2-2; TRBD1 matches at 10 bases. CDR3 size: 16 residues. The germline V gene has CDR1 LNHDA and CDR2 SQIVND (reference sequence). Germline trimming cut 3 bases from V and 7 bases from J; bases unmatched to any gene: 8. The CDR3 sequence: CASSINPGQGNGELFF. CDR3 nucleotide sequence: TGTGCCAGTAGTATTAATCCGGGACAGGGGAACGGGGAGCTGTTTTTT. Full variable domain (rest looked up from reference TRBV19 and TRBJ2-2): DGGITQSPKYLFRKEGQNVTLSCEQNLNHDAMYWYRQDPGQGLRLIYYSQIVNDFQKGDIAEGYSVSREKKESFPLTVTSAQKNPTAFYLCASSINPGQGNGELFFGEGSRLTVL.

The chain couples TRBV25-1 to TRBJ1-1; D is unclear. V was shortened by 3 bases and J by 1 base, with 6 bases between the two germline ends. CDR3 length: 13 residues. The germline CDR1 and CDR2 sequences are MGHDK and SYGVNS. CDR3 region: CASSDPRNTEAFF. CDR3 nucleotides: TGTGCCAGCAGTGACCCCAGGAACACTGAAGCTTTCTTT.

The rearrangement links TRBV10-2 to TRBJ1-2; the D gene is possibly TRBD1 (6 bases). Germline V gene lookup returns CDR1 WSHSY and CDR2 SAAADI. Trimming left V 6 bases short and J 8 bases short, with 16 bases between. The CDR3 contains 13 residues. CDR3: CASSATGIAGYTF. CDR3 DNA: TGCGCCAGCAGCGCTACAGGGATTGCCGGCTACACCTTC.

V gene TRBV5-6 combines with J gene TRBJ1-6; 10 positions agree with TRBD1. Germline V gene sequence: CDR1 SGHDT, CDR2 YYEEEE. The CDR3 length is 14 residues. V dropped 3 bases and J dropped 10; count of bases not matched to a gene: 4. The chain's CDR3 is CASSYRDRGSPLHF. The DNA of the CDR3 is TGTGCCAGCAGCTACCGGGACAGGGGATCACCCCTCCACTTT.

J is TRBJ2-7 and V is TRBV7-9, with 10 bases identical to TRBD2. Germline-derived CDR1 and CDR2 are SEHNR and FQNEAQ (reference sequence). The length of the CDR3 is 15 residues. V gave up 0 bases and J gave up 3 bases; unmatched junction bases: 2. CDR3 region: CASSLASGGLYEQYF. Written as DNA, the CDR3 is TGTGCCAGCAGCTTAGCTAGCGGGGGGCTCTACGAGCAGTACTTC. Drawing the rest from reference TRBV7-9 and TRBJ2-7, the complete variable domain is DTGVSQNPRHKITKRGQNVTFRCDPISEHNRLYWYRQTLGQGPEFLTYFQNEAQLEKSRLLSDRFSAERPKGSFSTLEIQRTEQGDSAMYLCASSLASGGLYEQYFGPGTRLTVT.

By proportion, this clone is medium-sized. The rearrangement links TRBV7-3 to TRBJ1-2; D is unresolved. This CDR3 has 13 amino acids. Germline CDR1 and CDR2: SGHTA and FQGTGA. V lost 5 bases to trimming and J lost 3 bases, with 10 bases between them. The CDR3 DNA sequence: TGTGCCAGCAGCGTCGGGGTTGACTATGGCTACACCTTC. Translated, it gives CASSVGVDYGYTF.

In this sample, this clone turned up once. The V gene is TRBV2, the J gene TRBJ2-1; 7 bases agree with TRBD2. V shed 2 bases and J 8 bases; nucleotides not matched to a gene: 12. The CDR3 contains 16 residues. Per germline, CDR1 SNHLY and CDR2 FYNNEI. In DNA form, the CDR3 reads TGTGCCAGCAGTGAACAGGGAGGGGCGCTGTCCGATGAGCAGTTCTTC. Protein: CASSEQGGALSDEQFF.

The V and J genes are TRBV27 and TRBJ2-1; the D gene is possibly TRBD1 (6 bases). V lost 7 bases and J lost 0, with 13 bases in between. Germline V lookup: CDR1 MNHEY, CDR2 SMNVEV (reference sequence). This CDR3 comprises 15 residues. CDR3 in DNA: TGTGCCAGCACCCGGGACAAGAGCTCCTACAATGAGCAGTTCTTC. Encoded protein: CASTRDKSSYNEQFF.

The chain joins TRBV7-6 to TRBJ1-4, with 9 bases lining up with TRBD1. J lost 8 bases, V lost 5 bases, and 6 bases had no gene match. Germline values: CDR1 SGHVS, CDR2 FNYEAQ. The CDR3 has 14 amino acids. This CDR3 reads CASSRDRGEEKLFF. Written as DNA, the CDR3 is TGTGCCAGCAGCCGAGACAGGGGGGAGGAAAAACTGTTTTTT.

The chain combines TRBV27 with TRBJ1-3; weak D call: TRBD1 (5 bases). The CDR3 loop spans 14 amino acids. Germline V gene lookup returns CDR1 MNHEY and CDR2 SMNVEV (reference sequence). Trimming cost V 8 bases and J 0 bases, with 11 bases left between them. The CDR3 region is CASGGGSSGNTIYF. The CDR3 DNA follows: TGTGCCAGCGGGGGGGGGAGCTCTGGAAACACCATATATTTT.

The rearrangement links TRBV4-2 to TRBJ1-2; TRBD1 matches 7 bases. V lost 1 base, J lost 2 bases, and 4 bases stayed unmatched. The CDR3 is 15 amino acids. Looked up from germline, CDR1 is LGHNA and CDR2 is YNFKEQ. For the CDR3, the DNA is TGTGCCAGCAGCCAAGTGACAGGGAGCAACTATGGCTACACCTTC. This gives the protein CASSQVTGSNYGYTF.

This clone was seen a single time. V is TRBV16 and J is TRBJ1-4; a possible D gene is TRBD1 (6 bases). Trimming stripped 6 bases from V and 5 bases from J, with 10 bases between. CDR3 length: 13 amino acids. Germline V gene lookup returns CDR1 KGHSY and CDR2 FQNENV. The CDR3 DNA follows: TGTGCCAGCAGTGGACAGCTGAATGAAAAACTGTTTTTT. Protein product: CASSGQLNEKLFF.

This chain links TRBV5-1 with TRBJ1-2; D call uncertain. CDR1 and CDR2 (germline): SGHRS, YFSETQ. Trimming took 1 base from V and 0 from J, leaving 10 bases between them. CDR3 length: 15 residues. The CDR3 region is CASSLYVEANYGYTF. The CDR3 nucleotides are TGCGCCAGCAGCTTGTACGTGGAGGCTAACTATGGCTACACCTTC.

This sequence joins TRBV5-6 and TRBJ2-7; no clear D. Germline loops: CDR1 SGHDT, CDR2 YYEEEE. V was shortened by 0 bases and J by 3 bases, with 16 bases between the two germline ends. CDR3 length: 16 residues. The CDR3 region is CASSLAADWIGYEQYF. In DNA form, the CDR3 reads TGTGCCAGCAGCTTGGCCGCCGACTGGATAGGCTACGAGCAGTACTTC.

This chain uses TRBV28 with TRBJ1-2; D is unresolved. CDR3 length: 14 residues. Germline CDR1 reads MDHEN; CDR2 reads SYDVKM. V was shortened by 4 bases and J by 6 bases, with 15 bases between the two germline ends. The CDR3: CASSYPPARDGYTF. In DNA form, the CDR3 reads TGTGCCAGCAGTTACCCTCCAGCGCGGGATGGCTACACCTTC.

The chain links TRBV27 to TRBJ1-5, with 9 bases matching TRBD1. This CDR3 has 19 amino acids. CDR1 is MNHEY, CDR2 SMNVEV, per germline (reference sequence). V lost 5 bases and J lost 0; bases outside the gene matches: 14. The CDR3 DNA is TGTGCCAGCAGTCCAAAATTACAGGGGGCCAGTTATAGCAATCAGCCCCAGCATTTT. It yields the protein CASSPKLQGASYSNQPQHF.

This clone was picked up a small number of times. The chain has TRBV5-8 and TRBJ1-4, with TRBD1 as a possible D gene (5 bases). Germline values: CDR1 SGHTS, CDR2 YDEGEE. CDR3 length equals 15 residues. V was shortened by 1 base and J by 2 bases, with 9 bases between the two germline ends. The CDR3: CASSLRGTTNEKLFF. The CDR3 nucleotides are TGTGCCAGCAGCTTGCGGGGGACGACTAATGAAAAACTGTTTTTT.

The CDR3 DNA sequence: TGTGCCAGCTCACCCCAGTCCGGGACTGAAGCTTTCTTT. It yields the protein CASSPQSGTEAFF. The chain links TRBV18 to TRBJ1-1; no definite D call. Trimming removed 3 bases at V and 5 bases at J, with 10 bases between. The CDR3 has 13 residues. In germline, CDR1 is KGHSH, CDR2 LQKENI.

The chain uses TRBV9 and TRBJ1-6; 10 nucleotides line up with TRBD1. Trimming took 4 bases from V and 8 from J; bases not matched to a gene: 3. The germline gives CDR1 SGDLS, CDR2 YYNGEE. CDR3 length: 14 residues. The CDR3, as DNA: TGTGCCAGCAGCTTCGGGACAGGGGATTCACCCCTCCACTTT. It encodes CASSFGTGDSPLHF.

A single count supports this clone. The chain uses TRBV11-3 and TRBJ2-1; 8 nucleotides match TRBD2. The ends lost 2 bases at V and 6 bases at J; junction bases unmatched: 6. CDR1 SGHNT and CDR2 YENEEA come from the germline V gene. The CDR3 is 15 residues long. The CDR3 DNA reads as TGTGCCAGCAGCTTATTCGGGGGGGCCAGCAATGAGCAGTTCTTC. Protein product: CASSLFGGASNEQFF.

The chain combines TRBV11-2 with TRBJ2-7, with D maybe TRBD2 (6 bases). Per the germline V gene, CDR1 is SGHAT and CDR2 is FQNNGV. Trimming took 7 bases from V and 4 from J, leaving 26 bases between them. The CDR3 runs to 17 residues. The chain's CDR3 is CASTIPNPGGTGYEQYF. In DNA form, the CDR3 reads TGTGCCAGCACGATCCCGAACCCCGGGGGTACCGGTTACGAGCAGTACTTC.

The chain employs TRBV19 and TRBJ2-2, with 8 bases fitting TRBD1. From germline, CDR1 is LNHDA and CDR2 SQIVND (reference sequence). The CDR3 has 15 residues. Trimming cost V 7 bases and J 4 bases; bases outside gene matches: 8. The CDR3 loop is CASIMGRGRTGELFF. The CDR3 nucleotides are TGTGCCAGTATTATGGGCAGGGGGCGCACCGGGGAGCTGTTTTTT.

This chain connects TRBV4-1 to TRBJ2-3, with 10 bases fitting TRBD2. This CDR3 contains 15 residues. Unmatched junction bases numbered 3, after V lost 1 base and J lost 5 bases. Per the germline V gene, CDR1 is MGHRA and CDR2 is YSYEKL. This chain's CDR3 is CASSQALAGKDTQYF. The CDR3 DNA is TGCGCCAGCAGCCAAGCACTAGCGGGGAAAGATACGCAGTATTTT.